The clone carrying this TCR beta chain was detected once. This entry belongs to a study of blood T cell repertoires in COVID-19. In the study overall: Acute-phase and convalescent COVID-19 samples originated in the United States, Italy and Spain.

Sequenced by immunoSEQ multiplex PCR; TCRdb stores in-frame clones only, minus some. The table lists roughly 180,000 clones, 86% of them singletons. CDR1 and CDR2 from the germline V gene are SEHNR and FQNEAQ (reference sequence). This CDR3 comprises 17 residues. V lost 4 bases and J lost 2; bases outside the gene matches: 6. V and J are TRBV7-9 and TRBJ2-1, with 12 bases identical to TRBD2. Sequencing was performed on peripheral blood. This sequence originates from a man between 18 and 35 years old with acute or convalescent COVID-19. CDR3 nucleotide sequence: TGTGCCAGCAGCTGGGCTCTAGCGGGGGGGCCCTACAATGAGCAGTTCTTC. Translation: CASSWALAGGPYNEQFF. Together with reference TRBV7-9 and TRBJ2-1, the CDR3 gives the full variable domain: DTGVSQNPRHKITKRGQNVTFRCDPISEHNRLYWYRQTLGQGPEFLTYFQNEAQLEKSRLLSDRFSAERPKGSFSTLEIQRTEQGDSAMYLCASSWALAGGPYNEQFFGPGTRLTVL.